This T cell receptor (beta chain) is drawn from a study of blood T cell repertoires in COVID-19. In the study overall: Acute and convalescent COVID-19 samples came from the United States, Italy and Spain. PBMCs, B-cell-depleted T cells, or T cells were the source of the cDNA or gDNA that made up the material.

The CDR3 sequence is 16 residues long. The V end was cut by 2 bases, the J end by 2 bases, with 12 bases between. Germline CDR1 reads SEHNR; CDR2 reads FQNEAQ (reference sequence). Authors' data handling: It was from reference gene primer amplification that nucleated cell counts were estimated. Assay used: immunoSEQ multiplex PCR; TCRdb lists only in-frame clones, some missing. V and J calls and clone size are copied from that table; D and trimming were computed from the DNA. Of 30,000 to 35,000 clones listed, roughly 88% are singletons. The chain employs TRBV7-9 and TRBJ1-4; D perhaps matches TRBD1 (6 bases). Sequencing was done on a sample of peripheral blood. This sequence originates from a man between 60 and 75 years old with active COVID-19. The DNA of the CDR3 is TGTGCCAGCAGCTTACTGGGGGCCCAGACTAATGAAAAACTGTTTTTT. The encoded protein is CASSLLGAQTNEKLFF.